This T cell receptor beta chain was recovered during a study of T cells in Graves' hyperthyroidism and ophthalmopathy. Background on the study: Before any treatment, at initial diagnosis, peripheral blood was collected.

Diagnosis relied on clinical symptoms, serum thyroxine and TRAb, thyroid ultrasound and orbital computed tomography. Germline V lookup: CDR1 SNHLY, CDR2 FYNNEI. After removal of 8 bases from V and 5 bases from J, the junction contained 14 bases not matched to a gene. This CDR3 is built from 17 residues. Amplified TCR beta CDR3 regions derived from RNA transcripts. A set of HTBI primers served as the primers for a first-round RT-PCR of the TCR CDR3. In TCRdb, the multiplex PCR reads were re-called with MiXCR into one record per CDR3 protein. Of about 720,000 distinct CDR3 sequences in the sample, approximately 18% were seen once. This clonotype was seen ten or more times.

This chain joins TRBV2 and TRBJ2-3; TRBD2 aligns across 12 bases. This TCR derives from a woman aged 50 to 60 with Graves' hyperthyroidism that later progressed to Graves' ophthalmopathy. Sequencing input: blood. The CDR3 DNA reads TGTGCCAGCGCGAAGAGCGGCACTAGCGGGGGGATAGATACGCAGTATTTT. It specifies CASAKSGTSGGIDTQYF.